The 3 T cell receptor beta chains presented below share a single source sample, sequenced in a study of blood T cell repertoires in COVID-19. Only in-frame clones appear in the TCRdb table, and some are missing; sequencing was by immunoSEQ multiplex PCR. The data show 200,000 to 250,000 clones, over 80% seen once. Sequencing was carried out using PBMCs or T cells enriched from blood (not recorded which). All receptors come from a woman between 35 and 50 years old who had recovered from COVID-19.

The V and J genes are TRBV6-2 or TRBV6-3 and TRBJ2-5; D uncertain. Trimming removed 2 bases from V and 1 base from J, with 8 bases in between. This CDR3 comprises 14 residues. CDR1 and CDR2 from the germline V gene are MNHEY and SVGEGT. The chain's CDR3 is CASSYRQAQETQYF. For the CDR3, the DNA is TGTGCCAGCAGTTACCGGCAGGCCCAAGAGACCCAGTACTTC.

V and J are TRBV21-1 and TRBJ2-7; TRBD2, the table's D call, lacks a check against the DNA. TRBV21-1 is classified as a pseudogene. The CDR3 has 14 amino acids. This chain's CDR3 is CAILIAGLSYEQYV. The CDR3, as DNA: TGTGCCATCTTAATAGCGGGACTCTCCTACGAGCAGTACGTC.

This clone showed up just once. This chain connects TRBV2 to TRBJ2-7; TRBD1 agrees at 8 bases. V shed 7 bases and J 5 bases; nucleotides not matched to a gene: 4. Per germline, CDR1 SNHLY and CDR2 FYNNEI. CDR3 length: 12 residues. Here the CDR3 DNA reads TGTGCCAGCAAATTACAGGGGGACGAGCAGTACTTC. It translates to CASKLQGDEQYF.